This T cell receptor beta chain was observed in a study of T-cell reconstitution after alpha-beta-depleted transplantation in children. This clonotype was found many times. Its antigen is not known. This sample's TCRbeta library carried unique molecular identifier barcodes. TCRdb itself ran the PCR reads through MiXCR, one entry per CDR3 protein. The repertoire holds about 460,000 distinct CDR3 sequences, with approximately 10% as singletons. The CDR3 sequence is 14 residues long. V was cut by 2 bases and J by 4 bases, with 10 bases left in between. Germline V CDR1 and CDR2: WSHSY, SAAADI. Study-wide results and limits: Diversity and T-cell counts at one year after transplant derived mostly from new T cells. Alpha-beta T cells about two months after transplant reportedly derived from several hundred expanded graft clones. For some patients, TCRbeta diversity was high at day 60 because of recipient T cells and thymic progenitors that survived.

The sample was PBMCs, taken before TCRalphabeta/CD19-depleted stem cell transplant. The chain links TRBV10-2 to TRBJ2-3; maybe TRBD1 (6 bases). The source of this sequence is a child aged 2 to 15 with inherited bone marrow failure, due to receive a stem cell transplant. The CDR3 loop reads CASSESSGADTQYF. In DNA, the CDR3 is TGCGCCAGCAGTGAGAGCTCAGGGGCAGATACGCAGTATTTT.